The next 10 T cell receptor beta chains were all read from a single sample in a study of OX40 agonist ivuxolimab in advanced cancers. Generated by immunoSEQ multiplex PCR, the TCRdb table keeps only in-frame clones and is missing some. The sample contains tens of thousands of clones, just under 90% of which appear only once. Material: CD4+ or CD8+ T cells sorted from blood, obtained in a trial of the OX40 agonist ivuxolimab. These receptors all come from an adult with an advanced solid tumor such as melanoma, head and neck, liver or kidney cancer.

J is TRBJ2-2 and V is TRBV2; D not certain. Trimming removed 7 bases from V and 0 bases from J, with 9 bases in between. The CDR3 runs 14 residues. Germline lookup yields CDR1 SNHLY and CDR2 FYNNEI. The CDR3 nucleotides read TGTGCCAGCACCATAGAAACGAACACCGGGGAGCTGTTTTTT. Translation gives CASTIETNTGELFF.

The genes are TRBV6-5 and TRBJ1-2; 7 positions agree with TRBD1. Germline V gene sequence: CDR1 MNHEY, CDR2 SVGAGI. J lost 4 bases, V lost 5 bases, and 4 bases had no gene match. There are 13 residues in the CDR3. The CDR3 loop is CASSKGQSYGYTF. The CDR3 nucleotides read TGTGCCAGCAGTAAGGGACAGAGCTATGGCTACACCTTC.

The chain couples TRBV5-1 to TRBJ2-7; TRBD2 agrees at 10 bases. Germline values: CDR1 SGHRS, CDR2 YFSETQ. J gave up 2 bases and V 2 bases, and 4 bases lay outside the gene matches. The length of the CDR3 is 15 residues. The CDR3 sequence is CASSLTSGTAYEQYF. The CDR3 region has the DNA TGCGCCAGCAGCTTAACTAGCGGGACCGCCTACGAGCAGTACTTC.

V and J are TRBV19 and TRBJ2-5; 11 bases map to TRBD1. The CDR3 totals 17 residues. The V segment lost 1 base and the J segment 1 base; nucleotides outside the gene matches: 5. The germline CDR1 and CDR2 sequences are LNHDA and SQIVND (reference sequence). CDR3 bases: TGTGCCAGTAGTATAGGGGGACAGGGGGTCGTCCAAGAGACCCAGTACTTC. It translates to CASSIGGQGVVQETQYF.

This chain links TRBV27 with TRBJ2-5; D is perhaps TRBD2 (5 bases). Trimming took 2 bases from V and 4 from J, leaving 8 bases between them. In germline, CDR1 is MNHEY, CDR2 SMNVEV (reference sequence). The CDR3 contains 13 residues. The CDR3 loop is CASSLGGGETQYF. In nucleotides, the CDR3 is TGTGCCAGCAGTTTAGGAGGTGGAGAGACCCAGTACTTC.

J is TRBJ2-7 and V is TRBV28; D is tentatively TRBD1 or TRBD2 (5 bases each). In germline, CDR1 is MDHEN, CDR2 SYDVKM. The CDR3 extends over 16 amino acids. Trimming left V 3 bases short and J 1 base short, with 16 bases between. CDR3 DNA sequence: TGTGCCAGCAGTTTCCTCACGGGGACGGCGTCCTACGAGCAGTACTTC. Protein: CASSFLTGTASYEQYF.

The chain carries TRBV29-1 and TRBJ2-1, with 11 bases identical to TRBD1. V lost 6 bases, J lost 7 bases, and 11 bases stayed unmatched. Germline V gene data show CDR1 as SQVTM and CDR2 as ANQGSEA. The CDR3 has 15 amino acids. The CDR3 sequence is CSVGTGQGARNEQFF. The CDR3 DNA is TGCAGCGTCGGAACCGGACAGGGGGCAAGAAATGAGCAGTTCTTC.

This chain joins TRBV11-3 and TRBJ2-7; either TRBD1 or TRBD2 may supply D (6 bases each). There are 14 residues in the CDR3. Germline CDR1 and CDR2: SGHNT and YENEEA. The V end lost 2 bases, the J end lost 2 bases, and 10 bases lay between the germline ends. CDR3 sequence (DNA): TGTGCCAGCAGCTTAACCGGGGGCCCCTACGAGCAGTACTTC. Encoded protein: CASSLTGGPYEQYF.

The chain is built from TRBV5-4 and TRBJ2-5; TRBD2 matches 9 bases. Trimming cost V 6 bases and J 1 base; bases outside gene matches: 7. CDR1 is SGHNT and CDR2 is YYREEE in the germline V gene (reference sequence). The CDR3 spans 15 residues. In nucleotides, the CDR3 is TGTGCCAGCACCTCCGGCGGGAGGGGCCAAGAGACCCAGTACTTC. Encoded protein: CASTSGGRGQETQYF.

The chain recombines TRBV11-2 with TRBJ2-3; tentatively, D is TRBD2 (6 bases). Germline loops: CDR1 SGHAT, CDR2 FQNNGV. Trimming removed 2 bases at V and 2 bases at J, with 11 bases between. The CDR3 length is 15 residues. As DNA, the CDR3 is TGTGCCAGCAGCTTAACGGGAGCGAACACAGATACGCAGTATTTT. This gives the protein CASSLTGANTDTQYF. The whole variable domain, filled in from reference TRBV11-2 and TRBJ2-3, reads EAGVAQSPRYKIIEKRQSVAFWCNPISGHATLYWYQQILGQGPKLLIQFQNNGVVDDSQLPKDRFSAERLKGVDSTLKIQPAKLEDSAVYLCASSLTGANTDTQYFGPGTRLTVL.